This passage covers 24 T cell receptor beta chains from one sample sequenced in a study of siplizumab effects on memory and regulatory T cells. Assay used: immunoSEQ multiplex PCR; TCRdb lists only in-frame clones, some missing. The top ten hold more than 1.5% of the sample, which has about 69,000 clones, 80% to 90% seen once. Input material: Tregs sorted from blood. The receptor set was obtained from a human donor in good health.

The chain has TRBV29-1 and TRBJ1-1, with 7 bases lining up with TRBD1. The CDR3 is 12 residues long. CDR1 is SQVTM, CDR2 ANQGSEA, per germline. After removal of 6 bases from V and 5 bases from J, the junction contained 6 bases not matched to a gene. The CDR3 DNA is TGCAGCGTATCAGGGGGGGGGACTGAAGCTTTCTTT. Translation: CSVSGGGTEAFF.

The chain couples TRBV5-1 to TRBJ2-3; tentatively, D is TRBD1 (6 bases). The CDR3 contains 16 residues. Trimming removed 0 bases from V and 2 bases from J, with 13 bases in between. Per the germline V gene, CDR1 is SGHRS and CDR2 is YFSETQ. This chain's CDR3 is CASSLAGTRSTDTQYF. CDR3 nucleotide sequence: TGCGCCAGCAGCTTGGCCGGGACAAGATCCACAGATACGCAGTATTTT.

A remark on this clone: Germline is not matched at one junction end, which may reflect a read error. The rearrangement joins TRBV20-1 to TRBJ2-3, with D possibly being TRBD1 (5 bases). The CDR3 loop spans 11 amino acids. Germline V gives CDR1 DFQATT, CDR2 SNEGSKA (reference sequence). CDR3 residues: CSAGDRYRQYF. The CDR3 DNA reads TGCAGTGCTGGAGACAGATACAGGCAGTATTTT.

The chain couples TRBV5-4 to TRBJ1-2; 7 nucleotides match TRBD1. The CDR3 extends over 16 amino acids. The germline V gene has CDR1 SGHNT and CDR2 YYREEE (reference sequence). The ends lost 0 bases at V and 3 bases at J; junction bases unmatched: 8. CDR3 region: CASSLGGGSSHYGYTF. CDR3 in DNA: TGTGCCAGCAGCTTGGGAGGGGGCAGTAGTCACTATGGCTACACCTTC.

The V and J genes are TRBV5-6 and TRBJ2-7; 10 nucleotides line up with TRBD2. This CDR3 is built from 14 residues. V trimming: 3 bases; J trimming: 3 bases; junction bases outside the gene matches: 3. Germline loops: CDR1 SGHDT, CDR2 YYEEEE. This chain's CDR3 is CASSSSGRGYEQYF. The CDR3 bases are TGTGCCAGCAGCTCCAGCGGGAGGGGCTACGAGCAGTACTTC.

This clone was detected only once. The rearrangement uses TRBV7-9 and TRBJ2-1; a possible D gene is TRBD2 (6 bases). Between the trimmed V and J ends, which lost 1 base and 4 bases, there was a span of 11 bases. Germline V gene lookup returns CDR1 SEHNR and CDR2 FQNEAQ (reference sequence). The length of the CDR3 is 15 residues. The CDR3 region is CASSLGLADYNEQFF. The CDR3, as DNA: TGTGCCAGCAGCTTAGGGTTAGCGGATTACAATGAGCAGTTCTTC.

The genes are TRBV15 and TRBJ2-5; D gene unclear. V lost 0 bases and J 7 bases, leaving 15 bases between the germline ends. Germline CDR1 LNHNV, CDR2 YYDKDF (reference sequence). The CDR3 runs to 15 residues. CDR3 in DNA: TGTGCCACCAGCAGAGATCTTGTCGAGATGGGGACCCAGTACTTC. It translates to CATSRDLVEMGTQYF.

The rearrangement uses TRBV5-5 and TRBJ2-5; D may match TRBD1 or TRBD2 (5 bases each). CDR1 SGHKS and CDR2 YYEKEE come from the germline V gene (reference sequence). There are 14 residues in the CDR3. Trimming removed 0 bases at V and 4 bases at J, with 10 bases between. The CDR3 DNA reads TGTGCCAGCAGCTTGGTTCAGGGACGAGAGACCCAGTACTTC. Protein product: CASSLVQGRETQYF.

This sequence joins TRBV5-1 and TRBJ2-7; TRBD2 matches 11 bases. The CDR3 length is 14 residues. Germline V lookup: CDR1 SGHRS, CDR2 YFSETQ. Trimming at V came to 6 bases and at J to 1 base, leaving 3 bases not matched to a gene. The CDR3 DNA reads TGCGCCAGCACGCTAGCGGGAGGTTCCTACGAGCAGTACTTC. Translated: CASTLAGGSYEQYF.

This sequence joins TRBV19 and TRBJ1-2; 7 nucleotides line up with TRBD1. V trimming: 6 bases; J trimming: 5 bases; junction bases outside the gene matches: 6. The CDR3 totals 13 residues. Germline lookup yields CDR1 LNHDA and CDR2 SQIVND (reference sequence). The CDR3 spells CASRGQLSYGYTF. The DNA for the CDR3 is TGTGCCAGTAGGGGACAGCTCTCTTATGGCTACACCTTC.

The chain joins TRBV5-1 to TRBJ2-5; D assignment may be TRBD1 or TRBD2 (5 bases each). There are 12 residues in the CDR3. Germline CDR1 and CDR2: SGHRS and YFSETQ. V dropped 2 bases and J dropped 11 bases, with 13 bases sitting between them. CDR3 protein: CASSFPGGEQYF. The CDR3 nucleotides are TGCGCCAGCAGCTTCCCTGGGGGTGAGCAGTACTTC.

The gene calls are TRBV30 and TRBJ1-6, with 11 bases matching TRBD1. The CDR3 sequence is 15 residues long. Trimming removed 2 bases from V and 7 bases from J; junction bases left unmatched: 4. Germline CDR1 reads GTSNPN; CDR2 reads SVGIG (reference sequence). Here the CDR3 reads CAWSKGTGGNSPLHF. In DNA form, the CDR3 reads TGTGCCTGGAGTAAGGGGACAGGGGGAAATTCACCCCTCCACTTT. The full variable domain, completed using reference TRBV30 and TRBJ1-6, is SQTIHQWPATLVQPVGSPLSLECTVEGTSNPNLYWYRQAAGRGLQLLFYSVGIGQISSEVPQNLSASRPQDRQFILSSKKLLLSDSGFYLCAWSKGTGGNSPLHFGNGTRLTVT.

The rearrangement links TRBV5-1 to TRBJ1-1, with D possibly matching TRBD1 (5 bases). Trimming shortened V by 1 base and J by 1 base, and 11 bases separated the two germline ends. The germline gives CDR1 SGHRS, CDR2 YFSETQ. This CDR3 is 15 amino acids long. The CDR3 DNA reads TGCGCCAGCAGCTTGCGGGCCGGGGGGAACACTGAAGCTTTCTTT. The encoded protein is CASSLRAGGNTEAFF. Supplemented by reference TRBV5-1 and TRBJ1-1, the full variable domain reads KAGVTQTPRYLIKTRGQQVTLSCSPISGHRSVSWYQQTPGQGLQFLFEYFSETQRNKGNFPGRFSGRQFSNSRSEMNVSTLELGDSALYLCASSLRAGGNTEAFFGQGTRLTVV.

The gene calls are TRBV11-3 and TRBJ2-7, with D perhaps matching TRBD1 or TRBD2 (5 bases each). V lost 3 bases to trimming and J lost 5 bases, with 11 bases between them. Germline V gene sequence: CDR1 SGHNT, CDR2 YENEEA. CDR3 size: 13 residues. Here the CDR3 reads CASSLRARDEQYF. DNA of the CDR3: TGTGCCAGCAGCTTGCGGGCCAGGGACGAGCAGTACTTC.

V is TRBV7-8 and J is TRBJ1-2, with no clear D. Germline V gene data show CDR1 as SGHVS and CDR2 as FQNEAQ. The CDR3 is 15 amino acids. V lost 1 base and J 4 bases, leaving 13 bases between the germline ends. The CDR3 here is CASSLGQGFGYGYTF. CDR3 nucleotides: TGTGCCAGCAGCTTAGGTCAAGGCTTCGGCTATGGCTACACCTTC.

The CDR3 region has the DNA TGTGCCAGCAGCTTAAGGGCGACTAGCGGGTATGAGCAGTTCTTC. This gives the protein CASSLRATSGYEQFF. The chain recombines TRBV11-3 with TRBJ2-1, with 10 nucleotides matching TRBD2. Germline V CDR1 and CDR2: SGHNT, YENEEA. V shed 2 bases, J shed 8 bases, and the junction held 6 bases outside the gene matches. This CDR3 has 15 residues.

This clone was detected once. V gene TRBV7-9 combines with J gene TRBJ1-1; D is ambiguous. Trimming took off 1 base at V and 11 bases at J, with 14 bases between the two ends. The CDR3 totals 13 residues. The germline V gene encodes CDR1 SEHNR and CDR2 FQNEAQ (reference sequence). CDR3 residues: CASSLGEVPRAFF. The CDR3 bases are TGTGCCAGCAGCTTAGGAGAGGTGCCCCGTGCTTTCTTT.

The V gene is TRBV5-1, the J gene TRBJ1-4, with D possibly matching TRBD1 (5 bases). CDR3 size: 14 residues. Trimming took off 3 bases at V and 0 bases at J, with 6 bases between the two ends. Per germline, CDR1 SGHRS and CDR2 YFSETQ. The CDR3 is CASSWGATNEKLFF. The CDR3 DNA reads as TGCGCCAGCAGCTGGGGGGCAACTAATGAAAAACTGTTTTTT.

The gene calls are TRBV7-9 and TRBJ1-1; D ambiguous. The CDR3 contains 15 residues. CDR1 is SEHNR, CDR2 FQNEAQ, per germline (reference sequence). Trimming left V 6 bases short and J 1 base short, with 15 bases between. Here the CDR3 DNA reads TGTGCCAGCAGTCAGAACCGGGGTGGGAACACTGAAGCTTTCTTT. This encodes CASSQNRGGNTEAFF.

This sequence joins TRBV11-2 and TRBJ2-3, with D uncertain. CDR1 is SGHAT and CDR2 is FQNNGV in the germline V gene. V lost 3 bases and J 0 bases, leaving 7 bases between the germline ends. The CDR3 consists of 14 residues. This chain's CDR3 is CASSFSRSTDTQYF. For the CDR3, the DNA is TGTGCCAGCAGCTTTTCTCGAAGCACAGATACGCAGTATTTT.

The sample holds one count of this clone. The CDR3 protein is CASSGPMRSKQYF. DNA of the CDR3: TGTGCCAGCAGTGGGCCTATGAGGTCTAAGCAGTACTTC. The rearrangement joins TRBV6-4 to TRBJ2-7; D not resolved. The ends were cut back, 4 bases at V and 8 bases at J, with 15 bases in the middle. The CDR3 extends over 13 amino acids. Per the germline V gene, CDR1 is MRHNA and CDR2 is SNTAGT.

This chain joins TRBV7-4 and TRBJ1-1; D remains ambiguous. CDR1 SGHVT and CDR2 SQSDAQ come from the germline V gene. Between the trimmed V and J ends, which lost 6 bases and 2 bases, there was a span of 10 bases. This CDR3 contains 13 residues. The chain's CDR3 is CASSSTSNTEAFF. CDR3 DNA: TGTGCCAGCAGTTCAACTAGCAACACTGAAGCTTTCTTT.

The chain couples TRBV7-9 to TRBJ1-2, with D perhaps matching TRBD1 (5 bases). The CDR3 contains 14 residues. In germline, CDR1 is SEHNR, CDR2 FQNEAQ (reference sequence). V lost 5 bases, J lost 2 bases, and 12 bases lay in between. The CDR3 nucleotides are TGTGCCAGCAGCCTGGACGGGGCGAACTATGGCTACACCTTC. It specifies CASSLDGANYGYTF.

The chain recombines TRBV4-3 with TRBJ1-2; D perhaps matches TRBD1 (5 bases). V lost 0 bases to trimming and J lost 2 bases, with 13 bases between them. The CDR3 contains 16 residues. Per the germline V gene, CDR1 is LGHNA and CDR2 is YSLEER. CDR3 in DNA: TGCGCCAGCAGCCAAGATGCCCGGGACTTGAACTATGGCTACACCTTC. It is translated as CASSQDARDLNYGYTF.